These T cell receptor beta chains were read from a single sample in a study of blood T cell repertoires in COVID-19. The assay was immunoSEQ multiplex PCR, and TCRdb's table has in-frame clones only and misses some. The table has about 140,000 clones, around 87% seen once. Specimen: peripheral blood. The receptor set was obtained from a human donor in a cohort sampled during active COVID-19. CDR3s include the opening cysteine and the closing phenylalanine or tryptophan. Fields, in order: CDR3 protein, CDR3 DNA, V gene, clone size, J gene, D gene. D genes are given only for firm matches. The size field is filled for only some rows; it gives once, few, many or a size class.

CDR3 protein: CATTGGRGGNSPLHF
CDR3 DNA: TGTGCCACGACAGGGGGAAGGGGGGGTAATTCACCCCTCCACTTT
V gene: TRBV27
clone size: .
J gene: TRBJ1-6
D gene: TRBD1

CDR3 protein: CATSDSGTGDEQFF
CDR3 DNA: TGTGCCACCAGTGATTCCGGGACAGGAGATGAGCAGTTCTTC
V gene: TRBV24-1
clone size: .
J gene: TRBJ2-1
D gene: TRBD1

CDR3 protein: CASSLTTGKTYEQYF
CDR3 DNA: TGCGCCAGCAGCTTGACGACAGGGAAAACCTACGAGCAGTACTTC
V gene: TRBV5-1
clone size: .
J gene: TRBJ2-7
D gene: TRBD1

CDR3 protein: CASRPAGWQETQYF
CDR3 DNA: TGTGCCAGCAGACCTGCGGGGTGGCAAGAGACCCAGTACTTC
V gene: TRBV6-5
clone size: once
J gene: TRBJ2-5
D gene: .

CDR3 protein: CASNRGPVGEKLFF
CDR3 DNA: TGTGCCAGTAACAGGGGGCCTGTCGGTGAAAAACTGTTTTTT
V gene: TRBV2
clone size: .
J gene: TRBJ1-4
D gene: TRBD1

CDR3 protein: CSVARMSSTDTQYF
CDR3 DNA: TGCAGCGTAGCTAGGATGTCTAGCACAGATACGCAGTATTTT
V gene: TRBV29-1
clone size: .
J gene: TRBJ2-3
D gene: .

CDR3 protein: CASSPRQGWGYTF
CDR3 DNA: TGTGCCAGCAGCCCCCGACAGGGGTGGGGCTACACCTTC
V gene: TRBV7-3
clone size: .
J gene: TRBJ1-2
D gene: TRBD1

CDR3 protein: CASSVLASNEKLFF
CDR3 DNA: TGTGCCAGCAGCGTATTGGCCTCTAATGAAAAACTGTTTTTT
V gene: TRBV9
clone size: .
J gene: TRBJ1-4
D gene: .

CDR3 protein: CASSGEGGGVPDTQYF
CDR3 DNA: TGTGCCAGCAGCGGCGAAGGAGGGGGGGTGCCAGATACGCAGTATTTT
V gene: TRBV9
clone size: few
J gene: TRBJ2-3
D gene: .

CDR3 protein: CASSLLRGGSTDTQYF
CDR3 DNA: TGTGCCAGCTCCCTCTTACGGGGGGGGTCCACAGATACGCAGTATTTT
V gene: TRBV18
clone size: .
J gene: TRBJ2-3
D gene: TRBD2

CDR3 protein: CASSLDPGLAGVNEQFF
CDR3 DNA: TGTGCCAGCAGCTTAGACCCAGGACTAGCGGGAGTGAATGAGCAGTTCTTC
V gene: TRBV11-2
clone size: .
J gene: TRBJ2-1
D gene: TRBD2

CDR3 protein: CASSISGRATEAFF
CDR3 DNA: TGTGCCAGTAGTATAAGCGGTAGGGCCACTGAAGCTTTCTTT
V gene: TRBV19
clone size: .
J gene: TRBJ1-1
D gene: .

CDR3 protein: CASSTGPSGQETQYF
CDR3 DNA: TGCGCCAGCAGCACCGGACCCAGCGGGCAAGAGACCCAGTACTTC
V gene: TRBV5-1
clone size: .
J gene: TRBJ2-5
D gene: .

CDR3 protein: CASSGSGFSGRDTQYF
CDR3 DNA: TGCGCCAGCAGTGGGTCGGGCTTTAGCGGTAGGGATACGCAGTATTTT
V gene: TRBV10-2
clone size: .
J gene: TRBJ2-3
D gene: .

CDR3 protein: CASSPSNTEAFF
CDR3 DNA: TGTGCCAGTAGTCCCTCGAACACTGAAGCTTTCTTT
V gene: TRBV19
clone size: .
J gene: TRBJ1-1
D gene: .

CDR3 protein: CASRQGDGNEQFF
CDR3 DNA: TGTGCCAGCAGGCAGGGGGATGGCAATGAGCAGTTCTTC
V gene: TRBV28
clone size: .
J gene: TRBJ2-1
D gene: TRBD1

CDR3 protein: CASSPPSGLRNEQFF
CDR3 DNA: TGTGCCAGCAGCCCACCTAGCGGGTTGAGGAATGAGCAGTTCTTC
V gene: TRBV11-1
clone size: .
J gene: TRBJ2-1
D gene: TRBD2

CDR3 protein: CASSYGLAGTSNTGELFF
CDR3 DNA: TGTGCCAGCAGTTACGGACTAGCGGGAACCTCGAACACCGGGGAGCTGTTTTTT
V gene: TRBV6-2/TRBV6-3
clone size: once
J gene: TRBJ2-2
D gene: TRBD2